The clone carrying this TCR beta chain was counted ten times or more. The antigen remains undetermined. Germline V lookup: CDR1 DFQATT, CDR2 SNEGSKA (reference sequence). The V and J ends lost 2 bases and 2 bases respectively, with 11 bases between them. The CDR3 has 14 amino acids. Using its own MiXCR run on the 5' RACE reads, TCRdb lists one record per CDR3 protein. The data show just over 450,000 distinct CDR3 sequences, with over 12% seen just once and roughly 0.56% held by the top ten. This sample was taken from a study of identical twins. General study points: Out-of-frame alpha sequences common to twins were enriched for low generation probability. For cord blood, abundant beta clonotypes had fewer insertions, unlike memory repertoires, which showed none.

These records were also assigned to another study, of yellow fever vaccine responses in identical twins. From that study: Vaccine T cell responses of twins reportedly seemed partly convergent and partly personalized.

What was sequenced was CD4+ T cells sorted from blood. This TCR derives from a woman aged 18-29 years in good health. V is TRBV20-1 and J is TRBJ2-3; D is possibly TRBD2 (6 bases). CDR3 sequence: CSARKRENTDTQYF. CDR3 bases: TGCAGTGCTAGAAAACGGGAGAACACAGATACGCAGTATTTT.